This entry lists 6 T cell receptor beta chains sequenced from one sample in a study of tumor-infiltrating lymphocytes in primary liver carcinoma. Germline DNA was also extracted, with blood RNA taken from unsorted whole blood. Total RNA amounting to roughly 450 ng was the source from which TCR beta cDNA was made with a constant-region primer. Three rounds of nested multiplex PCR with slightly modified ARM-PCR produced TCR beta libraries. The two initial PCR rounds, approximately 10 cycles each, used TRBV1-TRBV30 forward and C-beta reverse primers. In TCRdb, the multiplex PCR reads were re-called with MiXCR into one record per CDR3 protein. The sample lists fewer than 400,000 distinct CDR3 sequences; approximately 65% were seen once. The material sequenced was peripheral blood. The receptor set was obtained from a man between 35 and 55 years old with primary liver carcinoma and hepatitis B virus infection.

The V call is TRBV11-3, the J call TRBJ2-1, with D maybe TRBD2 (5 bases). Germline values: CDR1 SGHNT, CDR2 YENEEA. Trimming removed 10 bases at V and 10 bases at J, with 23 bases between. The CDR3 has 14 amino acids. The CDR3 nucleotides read TGTGCCACTAGCTTAGATTGGATGGGTGGGGAGCAGTTCTTC. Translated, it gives CATSLDWMGGEQFF.

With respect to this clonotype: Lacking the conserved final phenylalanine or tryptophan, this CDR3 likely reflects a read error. CDR3 sequence (DNA): TGTGCCAGCACCCTAAATAATGATGGGGGGAGTTCACCCCTCCACTCT. Translating it yields CASTLNNDGGSSPLHS. This chain links TRBV4-2 with TRBJ1-6; D may be TRBD1 (5 bases). The CDR3 has 16 residues. With 7 bases removed from V and 9 bases from J, the gap between germline ends came to 22 bases. Per germline, CDR1 LGHNA and CDR2 YNFKEQ.

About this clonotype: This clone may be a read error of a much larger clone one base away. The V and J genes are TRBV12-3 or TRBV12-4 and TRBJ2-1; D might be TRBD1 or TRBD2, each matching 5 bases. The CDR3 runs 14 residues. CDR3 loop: CTSSLAQDIQEQFF. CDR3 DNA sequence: TGTACCAGCAGTTTAGCGCAGGACATTCAGGAGCAGTTCTTC.

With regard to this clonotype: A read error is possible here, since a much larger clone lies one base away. The CDR3 nucleotides are TGTGCCAGCAGCGCCTGGGACTCCCACACCGGGGGGCTGTTTTTT. This encodes CASSAWDSHTGGLFF. This chain uses TRBV5-6 with TRBJ2-2, with D possibly TRBD2 on 6 matching bases. Germline CDR1 is SGHDT and CDR2 is YYEEEE. CDR3 size: 15 residues.

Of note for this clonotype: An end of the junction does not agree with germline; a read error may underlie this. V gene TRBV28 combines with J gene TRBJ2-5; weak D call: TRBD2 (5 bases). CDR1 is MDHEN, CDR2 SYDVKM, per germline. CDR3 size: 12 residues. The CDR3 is CVSSATPRDKDF. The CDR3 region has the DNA TGTGTCAGCAGCGCTACTCCACGGGATAAGGACTTC.

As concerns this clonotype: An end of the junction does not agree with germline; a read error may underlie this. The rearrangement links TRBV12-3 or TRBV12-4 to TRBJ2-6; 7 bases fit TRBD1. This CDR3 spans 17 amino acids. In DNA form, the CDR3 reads TGTGACAGCAGTTTAAAGGGGGCAAGCTCTGGGGCCAACGTCCTGACTTTC. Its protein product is CDSSLKGASSGANVLTF.